Listed below are T cell receptor beta chains from one sample, sequenced in a study of CD4 T cells in relation to SARS-CoV-2 and coronaviruses. The method was immunoSEQ multiplex PCR; TCRdb's version includes in-frame clones alone and lacks a portion of them. This table has tens of thousands of clones, 88% appearing once. Sequenced input: memory CD4+ T cells from PBMCs. The receptors stem from an adult with COVID-19. Both conserved end residues are part of each CDR3. The D gene is left open where the match is weak. Rows may omit the clone size; those that give it use once, few, many or a size class.

j_call clone_size d_call v_call cdr3_aa cdr3_nt
TRBJ2-7 . . TRBV28 CASSRGTYEQYF TGTGCCAGCAGCCGGGGGACCTACGAGCAGTACTTC
TRBJ2-7 . . TRBV11-2 CASSLDLTPRQYF TGTGCCAGCAGCTTAGATCTTACCCCACGGCAGTACTTC
TRBJ2-5 . TRBD2 TRBV27 CASSSGATQETQYF TGTGCCAGCAGTAGCGGGGCCACTCAAGAGACCCAGTACTTC
TRBJ1-1 . . TRBV10-2 CASTRGSDTEAFF TGCGCCAGCACGAGGGGAAGTGACACTGAAGCTTTCTTT
TRBJ1-6 . TRBD1 TRBV10-3 CATRDRNNSPLHF TGTGCCACCCGGGACAGAAATAATTCACCCCTCCACTTT
TRBJ2-5 . TRBD1 TRBV6-5 CASSYRQGAGETQYF TGTGCCAGCAGTTACAGACAGGGGGCAGGGGAGACCCAGTACTTC
TRBJ2-1 . . TRBV4-3 CASSQDFDTYNEQFF TGCGCCAGCAGCCAAGATTTTGACACCTACAATGAGCAGTTCTTC
TRBJ2-7 . . TRBV6-1 CASSEAYEQYF TGTGCCAGCAGTGAAGCCTACGAGCAGTACTTC
TRBJ1-6 once . TRBV7-2 CASSSLPQVPPLHF TGTGCCAGCAGCTCTCTCCCCCAGGTCCCACCCCTCCACTTT
TRBJ1-6 . TRBD1 TRBV7-6 CASSLATGENSPLHF TGTGCCAGCAGCTTAGCGACAGGGGAAAATTCACCCCTCCACTTT
TRBJ2-1 . TRBD2 TRBV7-2 CASSQAGGRLGEQFF TGTGCCAGCAGCCAAGCGGGGGGGCGATTGGGGGAGCAGTTCTTC
TRBJ2-3 . . TRBV20-1 CSARDQDTQYF TGCAGTGCTAGAGACCAAGATACGCAGTATTTT
TRBJ2-2 . . TRBV18 CASSSGGIGTGELFF TGTGCCAGCTCATCTGGAGGGATAGGCACCGGGGAGCTGTTTTTT
TRBJ1-5 . . TRBV3-1/TRBV3-2 CASSQDGAQQPQHF TGTGCCAGCAGCCAAGATGGTGCCCAGCAGCCCCAGCATTTT
TRBJ2-7 . . TRBV25-1 CASSTGAWGPYEQYF TGTGCCAGCAGCACCGGGGCCTGGGGTCCCTACGAGCAGTACTTC
TRBJ2-2 few . TRBV7-2 CASTENTGELFF TGTGCCAGCACGGAGAACACCGGGGAGCTGTTTTTT
TRBJ2-3 . TRBD2 TRBV6-5 CASTPGERGGGQYF TGTGCCAGCACTCCCGGCGAGCGGGGGGGAGGGCAGTATTTT
TRBJ2-5 . . TRBV6-6 CASSYSTGQETQYF TGTGCCAGCAGTTACTCCACAGGCCAAGAGACCCAGTACTTC
TRBJ2-3 . TRBD2 TRBV4-2 CASSQGRSGGTDTQYF TGTGCCAGCAGCCAAGGTCGGAGCGGGGGCACAGATACGCAGTATTTT
TRBJ2-5 . . TRBV7-2 CASSSNTRGETQYF TGTGCCAGCAGCTCGAACACCCGGGGGGAGACCCAGTACTTC
TRBJ1-5 . . TRBV19 CASSPGNPYQPQHF TGTGCCAGTAGCCCAGGGAACCCTTATCAGCCCCAGCATTTT
TRBJ1-2 . . TRBV7-9 CASSSRAFYGYTF TGTGCCAGCAGCTCTCGGGCTTTCTATGGCTACACCTTC
TRBJ1-1 . . TRBV19 CASKRNTEAFF TGTGCCAGTAAGAGGAACACTGAAGCTTTCTTT
TRBJ2-3 . . TRBV10-3 CAIRYTDTQYF TGTGCCATCAGATACACAGATACGCAGTATTTT
TRBJ2-1 once TRBD2 TRBV2 CAAGNSGGAGEQFF TGTGCCGCCGGGAATAGCGGGGGGGCAGGTGAGCAGTTCTTC
TRBJ2-2 . . TRBV11-2 CASSPTGAGKNTGELFF TGTGCCAGCAGCCCTACAGGGGCGGGAAAGAACACCGGGGAGCTGTTTTTT
TRBJ2-2 . TRBD2 TRBV7-2 CASSRRTSGGTGELFF TGTGCCAGCAGCCGCCGGACTAGCGGCGGCACCGGGGAGCTGTTTTTT
TRBJ1-1 once . TRBV29-1 CSVSGQSNTEAFF TGCAGCGTCTCCGGGCAGTCGAACACTGAAGCTTTCTTT
TRBJ2-2 few . TRBV14 CASSRSGELFF TGTGCCAGCAGCCGGTCCGGGGAGCTGTTTTTT
TRBJ2-5 . TRBD1 TRBV18 CASRTGGETQYF TGTGCCAGCCGAACAGGGGGAGAGACCCAGTACTTC
TRBJ1-6 . . TRBV11-2 CASSPGEGVNSPLHF TGTGCCAGCAGCCCCGGAGAGGGGGTTAATTCACCCCTCCACTTT
TRBJ2-1 . TRBD2 TRBV7-2 CASSLGGTIEQFF TGTGCCAGCAGCTTAGGGGGGACTATCGAGCAGTTCTTC
TRBJ1-1 . . TRBV5-6 CASTFDSWHTEAFF TGTGCCAGCACCTTTGACAGTTGGCACACTGAAGCTTTCTTT
TRBJ1-1 . . TRBV5-4 CASSLETAHYEAFF TGTGCCAGCAGCTTGGAAACAGCCCATTATGAAGCTTTCTTT
TRBJ2-7 . . TRBV13 CASSMLISGEQYF TGTGCCAGCAGCATGCTGATTAGCGGCGAGCAGTACTTC